Following are 4 T cell receptor beta chains from one sample sequenced in a study of naive and memory T cell subsets. Overall study findings and caveats: A few larger clonotypes appeared in naive repertoires, especially CD8, possibly memory cells re-expressing CD45RA.

Their recognized antigens are unknown. Two oligonucleotides, mixed equimolar, formed the beta constant-region primer covering TRBC1 and TRBC2. Four rounds of PCR amplified the ligated cDNA using nested alpha and beta constant-region primers plus SP2. TCRdb used MiXCR to reprocess the UMI-ligation and nested PCR reads, holding one entry per CDR3 protein. The table includes under 150,000 distinct CDR3 sequences, more than 15% detected once. The source material was naive CD8+ T cells from blood. These receptors came from a human donor in good health.

The chain links TRBV11-2 to TRBJ2-1; D might be TRBD2 (6 bases). Germline V gene sequence: CDR1 SGHAT, CDR2 FQNNGV. The CDR3 consists of 15 residues. The V end lost 3 bases, the J end lost 4 bases, and 13 bases lay between the germline ends. The CDR3: CASSFELADYNEQFF. In DNA form, the CDR3 reads TGTGCCAGCAGCTTCGAACTAGCCGATTACAATGAGCAGTTCTTC. Drawing the rest from reference TRBV11-2 and TRBJ2-1, the complete variable domain is EAGVAQSPRYKIIEKRQSVAFWCNPISGHATLYWYQQILGQGPKLLIQFQNNGVVDDSQLPKDRFSAERLKGVDSTLKIQPAKLEDSAVYLCASSFELADYNEQFFGPGTRLTVL.

The rearrangement uses TRBV2 and TRBJ2-1, with D unclear. The CDR3 length is 15 residues. The V gene's germline CDR1 is SNHLY and CDR2 FYNNEI. The V and J ends lost 2 bases and 4 bases respectively, with 12 bases between them. The CDR3 protein is CASSERRTRYNEQFF. CDR3 sequence (DNA): TGTGCCAGCAGTGAAAGAAGAACCAGATACAATGAGCAGTTCTTC.

This clonotype has only a few counts. The chain combines TRBV7-9 with TRBJ1-6; the D gene is possibly TRBD1 (5 bases). Trimming cost V 0 bases and J 4 bases, with 7 bases left between them. The CDR3 covers 15 residues. Germline CDR1 and CDR2: SEHNR and FQNEAQ (reference sequence). The CDR3 protein is CASSLAGDYNSPLHF. DNA of the CDR3: TGTGCCAGCAGCTTAGCGGGGGATTATAATTCACCCCTCCACTTT.

This clonotype was observed at least ten times. The gene calls are TRBV6-2 or TRBV6-3 and TRBJ2-3; a weak D match, TRBD1 (5 bases). Germline V gene data show CDR1 as MNHEY and CDR2 as SVGEGT. V was pared by 4 bases and J by 0 bases, with 8 bases between. The length of the CDR3 is 14 residues. The CDR3 DNA follows: TGTGCCAGCAGTTTACAGGAGAGCACAGATACGCAGTATTTT. The encoded protein is CASSLQESTDTQYF.